This entry concerns a single TCR beta chain. Antigen: not known. This specimen comes from a study of monozygotic twins with inflammatory bowel disease. The unique tags termed UMIs, each holding a 6-nucleotide sample barcode, were added by means of template switching. TCRdb reanalyzed the 5' RACE reads, giving one entry per CDR3 protein sequence and no DNA. The listing contains around 230,000 distinct CDR3 sequences. CDR3 length equals 15 residues. CDR1 is LGHDT and CDR2 is YNNKEL in the germline V gene (reference sequence). Findings and limits, study-wide: Healthy co-twins exceeded IBD patients in TCRbeta diversity as measured by inverse Simpson. With others, IBD patients shared fewer clonotypes than healthy twins did, especially with disease activity.

Without any T cell sorting, total RNA was isolated from whole blood. This sequence originates from a human donor with ulcerative colitis or Crohn's disease, or a healthy co-twin of an affected twin (not recorded which). The J gene is TRBJ1-2, the V gene TRBV3-1; TCRdb outputs TRBD1, but without DNA this stays unchecked. What was sequenced was blood. The CDR3 loop reads CASSLGQGLIYGYTF. Full variable domain (remainder filled in from reference TRBV3-1 and TRBJ1-2): DTAVSQTPKYLVTQMGNDKSIKCEQNLGHDTMYWYKQDSKKFLKIMFSYNNKELIINETVPNRFSPKSPDKAHLNLHINSLELGDSAVYFCASSLGQGLIYGYTFGSGTRLTVV.